One and the same sample provided the 31 T cell receptor beta chains below, sequenced in a study of blood T cell repertoires in COVID-19. Using immunoSEQ multiplex PCR, the repertoire was profiled, and TCRdb retains in-frame clones only, with some absent. The sample contains fewer than 75,000 clones, 70% to 90% of which appear only once. The specimen sequenced was peripheral blood. These receptors all come from a man between 65 and 85 years old with acute or convalescent COVID-19.

CDR3 in amino acids: CATGLAGSQETQYF. The CDR3 region has the DNA TGTGCCACCGGACTAGCGGGGAGCCAAGAGACCCAGTACTTC. This chain connects TRBV10-3 to TRBJ2-5; 12 bases are a match to TRBD2. Germline assignment: CDR1 ENHRY and CDR2 SYGVKD. J lost 1 base, V lost 10 bases, and 4 bases had no gene match. This CDR3 is built from 14 residues.

The chain is built from TRBV6-2 or TRBV6-3 and TRBJ2-1, with D possibly TRBD2 on 6 matching bases. The CDR3 is 20 amino acids. V was pared by 0 bases and J by 0 bases, with 21 bases between. Germline assignment: CDR1 MNHEY and CDR2 SVGEGT. The CDR3 protein is CASSYSGPRGLSSSYNEQFF. The CDR3 nucleotides read TGTGCCAGCAGTTACTCCGGCCCTAGGGGACTTTCGAGCTCCTACAATGAGCAGTTCTTC.

This clone was counted a single time. This sequence joins TRBV5-1 and TRBJ1-3, with 7 bases that match TRBD1. Germline CDR1 SGHRS, CDR2 YFSETQ. This CDR3 is built from 15 residues. Unmatched junction bases numbered 12, after V lost 4 bases and J lost 8 bases. The CDR3 loop is CASSQSGGWLDTIYF. The CDR3 DNA reads TGCGCCAGCAGCCAGTCAGGGGGGTGGCTGGACACCATATATTTT.

The chain's CDR3 is CASSAGTSLYEQYF. DNA of the CDR3: TGTGCCAGCAGCGCCGGGACTAGCCTCTACGAGCAGTACTTC. The genes are TRBV9 and TRBJ2-7, with 9 bases matching TRBD2. Germline CDR1 and CDR2: SGDLS and YYNGEE. J lost 3 bases, V lost 3 bases, and 4 bases had no gene match. CDR3 size: 14 residues.

This clone was counted only a few times. The rearrangement uses TRBV5-1 and TRBJ1-1, with D perhaps TRBD1 (6 bases). The CDR3 runs to 16 residues. Germline CDR1 reads SGHRS; CDR2 reads YFSETQ. Trimming shortened V by 0 bases and J by 4 bases, and 16 bases separated the two germline ends. CDR3 protein: CASSLGLIVGATEAFF. The CDR3 DNA is TGCGCCAGCAGCTTGGGTTTAATCGTGGGGGCCACTGAAGCTTTCTTT.

The V call is TRBV18, the J call TRBJ1-1; no clear D. The CDR3 consists of 16 residues. Germline CDR1 reads KGHSH; CDR2 reads LQKENI. The V end lost 3 bases, the J end lost 0 bases, and 14 bases lay between the germline ends. For the CDR3, the DNA is TGTGCCAGCTCACCCCCGAGAGATAGCATGAACACTGAAGCTTTCTTT. It encodes CASSPPRDSMNTEAFF.

The DNA of the CDR3 is TGTGCCAGCAGCGACACACCTGACAGGGGTGATGGCTACACCTTC. Translation: CASSDTPDRGDGYTF. The genes are TRBV2 and TRBJ1-2; 8 bases fit TRBD1. CDR3 length: 15 residues. Trimming at V came to 6 bases and at J to 6 bases, leaving 12 bases not matched to a gene. Germline assignment: CDR1 SNHLY and CDR2 FYNNEI. Variable domain in full (rest from reference TRBV2 and TRBJ1-2): EPEVTQTPSHQVTQMGQEVILRCVPISNHLYFYWYRQILGQKVEFLVSFYNNEISEKSEIFDDQFSVERPDGSNFTLKIRSTKLEDSAMYFCASSDTPDRGDGYTFGSGTRLTVV.

The V call is TRBV6-2 or TRBV6-3, the J call TRBJ2-2; 8 bases align to TRBD1. The CDR3 extends over 16 amino acids. V was clipped by 0 bases and J by 4 bases; unmatched bases: 4. Per the germline V gene, CDR1 is MNHEY and CDR2 is SVGEGT. CDR3 nucleotides: TGTGCCAGCAGTTACTCGAGGACAGGGATCACCGGGGAGCTGTTTTTT. Translation gives CASSYSRTGITGELFF.

The rearrangement joins TRBV6-6 to TRBJ2-1, with 9 bases identical to TRBD1. This CDR3 is built from 13 residues. Germline CDR1 is MNHNY and CDR2 is SVGAGI (reference sequence). The V and J ends lost 2 bases and 9 bases, in that order; junction bases with no gene match: 2. DNA of the CDR3: TGTGCCAGCAGTTACCGACAGGGGGGTGAGCAGTTCTTC. This gives the protein CASSYRQGGEQFF.

The rearrangement joins TRBV27 to TRBJ2-7; 10 positions match TRBD1. Germline loops: CDR1 MNHEY, CDR2 SMNVEV (reference sequence). This CDR3 comprises 15 residues. V lost 5 bases and J lost 3; bases outside the gene matches: 7. Written as DNA, the CDR3 is TGTGCCAGCAGTAAACCGGGACAGGGGCTCTACGAGCAGTACTTC. Its translation: CASSKPGQGLYEQYF.

The chain is built from TRBV5-1 and TRBJ1-5; a weak D match, TRBD1 (5 bases). This CDR3 contains 15 residues. V lost 0 bases, J lost 2 bases, and 9 bases lay in between. Looked up from germline, CDR1 is SGHRS and CDR2 is YFSETQ. CDR3 sequence: CASSLDGRGNQPQHF. The CDR3 DNA reads TGCGCCAGCAGCTTGGATGGCAGGGGCAATCAGCCCCAGCATTTT.

This clone has just one count. J is TRBJ1-2 and V is TRBV27; 8 bases align to TRBD1. J gave up 2 bases and V 6 bases, and 17 bases lay outside the gene matches. This CDR3 comprises 18 residues. Germline values: CDR1 MNHEY, CDR2 SMNVEV (reference sequence). The chain's CDR3 is CASSPYGQGIRTNYGYTF. CDR3 nucleotide sequence: TGTGCCAGCAGCCCCTATGGACAGGGCATAAGAACAAACTATGGCTACACCTTC.

The rearrangement uses TRBV7-2 and TRBJ2-4; D is possibly TRBD1 (5 bases). Trimming cost V 4 bases and J 7 bases, with 11 bases left between them. The CDR3 contains 13 residues. The germline V gene has CDR1 SGHTA and CDR2 FQGNSA. The CDR3 DNA follows: TGTGCCAGCAGCTCCGCAGGGTATAACATTCAGTACTTC. Residues: CASSSAGYNIQYF.

Only one count was recorded for this clone. This chain connects TRBV29-1 to TRBJ1-1, with D possibly matching TRBD1 (5 bases). This CDR3 has 13 amino acids. V shed 2 bases and J shed 9 bases, with 16 bases lying between them. CDR1 is SQVTM and CDR2 is ANQGSEA in the germline V gene. The CDR3 DNA follows: TGCAGCGTTGAAAGGAAGGGAGGGGTAAAAGCTTTCTTT. It encodes CSVERKGGVKAFF.

This clone was seen more than once but under ten times. In nucleotides, the CDR3 is TGTGCCAGCAGTTACCCGACCGGACAGGGAGGCTACGAGCAGTACTTC. It yields the protein CASSYPTGQGGYEQYF. The chain recombines TRBV6-2 or TRBV6-3 with TRBJ2-7; 8 bases fit TRBD1. With V trimmed by 2 bases and J by 3 bases, 9 bases remained unmatched. CDR1 and CDR2 (germline): MNHEY, SVGEGT. The CDR3 has 16 amino acids.

This chain joins TRBV30 and TRBJ1-2; D is unclear. This CDR3 is built from 11 residues. The V gene's germline CDR1 is GTSNPN and CDR2 SVGIG (reference sequence). V shed 7 bases and J shed 8 bases, with 14 bases lying between them. CDR3 nucleotide sequence: TGTGCCTACCTAGGTGGTTGGGGCTACACCTTC. It specifies CAYLGGWGYTF.

V gene TRBV29-1 combines with J gene TRBJ2-1, with 12 bases fitting TRBD2. CDR3 size: 15 residues. After removal of 1 base from V and 9 bases from J, the junction contained 7 bases not matched to a gene. Germline CDR1 SQVTM, CDR2 ANQGSEA. The CDR3 loop reads CSVEGRLAGALEQFF. CDR3 bases: TGCAGCGTTGAAGGTCGACTAGCGGGGGCCCTTGAGCAGTTCTTC.

The chain recombines TRBV27 with TRBJ1-1; no definite D call. The CDR3 runs 15 residues. Germline-derived CDR1 and CDR2 are MNHEY and SMNVEV (reference sequence). Deletions cut 2 bases from V and 6 bases from J, with 16 bases between. The CDR3 DNA sequence: TGTGCCAGCAGTTTAGCACGAAACGGAGGGTCTGAAGCTTTCTTT. Residues: CASSLARNGGSEAFF.

This chain links TRBV19 with TRBJ1-2; 10 nucleotides align to TRBD1. Germline V gene data show CDR1 as LNHDA and CDR2 as SQIVND (reference sequence). The CDR3 sequence is 12 residues long. V lost 10 bases, J lost 6 bases, and 5 bases stayed unmatched. This CDR3 is CATRGTGDGYTF. The CDR3 nucleotides read TGTGCCACGAGGGGGACAGGGGATGGCTACACCTTC.

CDR3 coding DNA: TGCGCCAGCAGCCAGGCGCAGACAGGTGAGAATTCACCCCTCCACTTT. This gives the protein CASSQAQTGENSPLHF. V usage is TRBV4-1 and J usage is TRBJ1-6; TRBD1 might be the D (6 bases). From germline, CDR1 is MGHRA and CDR2 YSYEKL. The CDR3 runs to 16 residues. Trimming left V 3 bases short and J 7 bases short, with 16 bases between.

The chain links TRBV9 to TRBJ2-7, with 7 bases identical to TRBD2. The CDR3 sequence is 15 residues long. Trimming removed 0 bases from V and 0 bases from J; junction bases left unmatched: 3. Germline V gene sequence: CDR1 SGDLS, CDR2 YYNGEE. The CDR3 region is CASSVVASGSYEQYF. In DNA form, the CDR3 reads TGTGCCAGCAGCGTAGTGGCTAGCGGCTCCTACGAGCAGTACTTC.

The chain has TRBV28 and TRBJ1-5; tentative D call: TRBD1 (5 bases). The V and J ends lost 3 bases and 2 bases respectively, with 11 bases between them. Looked up from germline, CDR1 is MDHEN and CDR2 is SYDVKM. CDR3 length equals 15 residues. Here the CDR3 reads CASSFGGGGNQPQHF. The DNA for the CDR3 is TGTGCCAGCAGTTTTGGGGGGGGTGGCAATCAGCCCCAGCATTTT.

The chain recombines TRBV6-5 with TRBJ1-2, with D hard to call. The CDR3 is 15 amino acids. Trimming left V 2 bases short and J 6 bases short, with 16 bases between. Germline values: CDR1 MNHEY, CDR2 SVGAGI. The CDR3 DNA follows: TGTGCCAGCAGTTACGGTGTGAGGGATGTAGATGGCTACACCTTC. It translates to CASSYGVRDVDGYTF.

This chain uses TRBV19 with TRBJ1-5; 7 nucleotides line up with TRBD1. There are 15 residues in the CDR3. The junction had 11 bases not matched to a gene; V was cut back by 5 bases and J by 7 bases. Germline CDR1 LNHDA, CDR2 SQIVND (reference sequence). CDR3 sequence: CASSDREGARQPQHF. The CDR3 DNA sequence: TGTGCCAGTAGTGATCGCGAGGGGGCACGACAGCCCCAGCATTTT. The full variable domain, completed using reference TRBV19 and TRBJ1-5, is DGGITQSPKYLFRKEGQNVTLSCEQNLNHDAMYWYRQDPGQGLRLIYYSQIVNDFQKGDIAEGYSVSREKKESFPLTVTSAQKNPTAFYLCASSDREGARQPQHFGDGTRLSIL.

The V and J genes are TRBV25-1 and TRBJ1-4; 8 bases match TRBD1. The CDR3 length is 16 residues. CDR1 is MGHDK and CDR2 is SYGVNS in the germline V gene. The ends lost 0 bases at V and 2 bases at J; junction bases unmatched: 2. The CDR3: CASSEYQGATNEKLFF. The DNA of the CDR3 is TGTGCCAGCAGTGAATACCAGGGGGCGACTAATGAAAAACTGTTTTTT.

The chain links TRBV19 to TRBJ1-1, with D unresolved. V gave up 5 bases and J gave up 0 bases, with 13 bases separating them. The CDR3 has 15 amino acids. Germline V gene lookup returns CDR1 LNHDA and CDR2 SQIVND (reference sequence). The CDR3 sequence is CASSPPGFVNTEAFF. The DNA of the CDR3 is TGTGCCAGTAGTCCACCGGGATTTGTGAACACTGAAGCTTTCTTT.

The chain employs TRBV7-2 and TRBJ2-2; tentatively, D is TRBD2 (5 bases). CDR3 length: 14 amino acids. Germline V gene data show CDR1 as SGHTA and CDR2 as FQGNSA. V dropped 2 bases and J dropped 4 bases, with 8 bases sitting between them. CDR3 in DNA: TGTGCCAGCAGCTTACTCGGGGTCACCGGGGAGCTGTTTTTT. Protein product: CASSLLGVTGELFF.

This chain uses TRBV5-1 with TRBJ2-7; no reliable D call. Per germline, CDR1 SGHRS and CDR2 YFSETQ. This CDR3 spans 13 amino acids. The ends were cut back, 4 bases at V and 1 base at J, with 9 bases in the middle. In nucleotides, the CDR3 is TGCGCCAGCAGCGAGATCCTATCCTACGAGCAGTACTTC. This translates into CASSEILSYEQYF. The complete variable domain, with remaining parts taken from reference TRBV5-1 and TRBJ2-7, reads KAGVTQTPRYLIKTRGQQVTLSCSPISGHRSVSWYQQTPGQGLQFLFEYFSETQRNKGNFPGRFSGRQFSNSRSEMNVSTLELGDSALYLCASSEILSYEQYFGPGTRLTVT.

This CDR3 is CASSLDPETGVQYEQYF. The CDR3, as DNA: TGTGCCAGCAGCTTAGATCCTGAGACAGGGGTTCAGTACGAGCAGTACTTC. The chain is built from TRBV7-8 and TRBJ2-7; 8 bases match TRBD1. There are 17 residues in the CDR3. The germline V gene has CDR1 SGHVS and CDR2 FQNEAQ. With 1 base clipped from V and 4 bases from J, the junction kept 12 bases outside the gene matches.

The V call is TRBV2, the J call TRBJ2-5; D is perhaps TRBD1 (6 bases). V dropped 7 bases and J dropped 1 base, with 13 bases sitting between them. The CDR3 is 14 residues long. CDR1 and CDR2 (germline): SNHLY, FYNNEI. In DNA form, the CDR3 reads TGTGCCAGCATCGGCGACAGGCGCCAAGAGACCCAGTACTTC. It specifies CASIGDRRQETQYF.

The rearrangement joins TRBV7-2 to TRBJ2-5, with D possibly being TRBD2 (5 bases). There are 13 residues in the CDR3. Trimming stripped 3 bases from V and 4 bases from J, with 9 bases between. The germline V gene encodes CDR1 SGHTA and CDR2 FQGNSA. The CDR3 is CASSFLGRETQYF. The DNA of the CDR3 is TGTGCCAGCAGCTTCCTAGGGAGAGAGACCCAGTACTTC.